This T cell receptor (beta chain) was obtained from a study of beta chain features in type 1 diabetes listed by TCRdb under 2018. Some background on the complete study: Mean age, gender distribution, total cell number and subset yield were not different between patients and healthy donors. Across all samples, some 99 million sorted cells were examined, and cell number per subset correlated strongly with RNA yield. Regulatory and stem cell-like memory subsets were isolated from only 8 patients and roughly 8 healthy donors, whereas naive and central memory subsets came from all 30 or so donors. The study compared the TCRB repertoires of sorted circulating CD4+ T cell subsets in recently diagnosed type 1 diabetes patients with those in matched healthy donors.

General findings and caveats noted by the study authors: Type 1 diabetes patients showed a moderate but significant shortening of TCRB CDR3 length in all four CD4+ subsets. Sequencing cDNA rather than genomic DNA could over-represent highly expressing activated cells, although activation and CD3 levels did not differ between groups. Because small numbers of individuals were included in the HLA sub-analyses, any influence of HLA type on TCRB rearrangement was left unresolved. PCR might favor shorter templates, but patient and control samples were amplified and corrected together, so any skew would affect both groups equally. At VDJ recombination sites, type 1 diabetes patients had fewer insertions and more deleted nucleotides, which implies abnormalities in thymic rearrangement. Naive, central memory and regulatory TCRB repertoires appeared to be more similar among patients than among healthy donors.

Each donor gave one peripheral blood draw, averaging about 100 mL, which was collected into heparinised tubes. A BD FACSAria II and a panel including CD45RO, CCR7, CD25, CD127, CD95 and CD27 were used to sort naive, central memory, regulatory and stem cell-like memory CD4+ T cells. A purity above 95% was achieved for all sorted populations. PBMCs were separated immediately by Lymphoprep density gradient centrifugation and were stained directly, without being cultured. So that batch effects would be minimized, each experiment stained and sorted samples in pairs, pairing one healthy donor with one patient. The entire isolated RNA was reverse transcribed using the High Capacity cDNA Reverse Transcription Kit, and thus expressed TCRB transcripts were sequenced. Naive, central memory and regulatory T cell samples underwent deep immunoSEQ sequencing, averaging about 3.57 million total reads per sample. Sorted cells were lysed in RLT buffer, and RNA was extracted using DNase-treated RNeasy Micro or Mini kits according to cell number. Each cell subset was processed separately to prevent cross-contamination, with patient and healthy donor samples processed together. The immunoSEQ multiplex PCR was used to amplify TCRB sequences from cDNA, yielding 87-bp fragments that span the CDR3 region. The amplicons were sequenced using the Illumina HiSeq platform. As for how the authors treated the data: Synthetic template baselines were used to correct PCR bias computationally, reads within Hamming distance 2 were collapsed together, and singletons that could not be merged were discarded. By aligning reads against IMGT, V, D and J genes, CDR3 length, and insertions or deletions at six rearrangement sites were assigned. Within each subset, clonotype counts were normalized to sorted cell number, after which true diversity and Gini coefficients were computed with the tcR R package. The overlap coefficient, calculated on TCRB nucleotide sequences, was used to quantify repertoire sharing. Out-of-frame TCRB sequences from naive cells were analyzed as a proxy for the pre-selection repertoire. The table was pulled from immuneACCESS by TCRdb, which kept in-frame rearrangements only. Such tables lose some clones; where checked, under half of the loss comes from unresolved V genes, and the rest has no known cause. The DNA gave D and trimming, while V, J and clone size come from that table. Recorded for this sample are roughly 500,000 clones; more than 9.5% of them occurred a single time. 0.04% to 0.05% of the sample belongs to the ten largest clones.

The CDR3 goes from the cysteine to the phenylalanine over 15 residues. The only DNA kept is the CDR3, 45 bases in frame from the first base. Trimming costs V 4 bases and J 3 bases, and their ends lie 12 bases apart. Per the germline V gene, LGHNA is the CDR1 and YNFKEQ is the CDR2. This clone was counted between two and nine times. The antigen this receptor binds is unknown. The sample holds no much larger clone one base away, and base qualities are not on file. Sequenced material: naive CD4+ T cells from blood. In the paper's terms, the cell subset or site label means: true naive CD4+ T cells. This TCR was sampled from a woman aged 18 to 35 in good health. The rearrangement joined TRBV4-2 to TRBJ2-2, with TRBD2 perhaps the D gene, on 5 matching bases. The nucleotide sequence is TGTGCCAGCAGCCCCGAACGGACTTACACCGGGGAGCTGTTTTTT. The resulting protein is CASSPERTYTGELFF.